These T cell receptor beta chains were read from a single sample in a study of blood T cell repertoires in COVID-19. Using immunoSEQ multiplex PCR, the repertoire was profiled, and TCRdb retains in-frame clones only, with some absent. The sample gives some 190,000 clones, more than 70% of which show up once; approximately 4.6% is in the top ten. Sample: PBMCs or T cells enriched from blood (not recorded which). These receptors came from a man aged 25 to 40 with acute COVID-19. CDR3s include the opening cysteine and the closing phenylalanine or tryptophan. A D gene is named only where the DNA matches it firmly. Size is stated for part of the rows, as once, few or many counts, or as a class when the clone is expanded.

clone size	D gene	V gene	J gene	CDR3 protein	CDR3 DNA
NA	NA	TRBV5-1	TRBJ1-2	CASSFGVSENGYTF	TGCGCCAGCAGCTTTGGAGTCTCCGAAAATGGCTACACCTTC
few	NA	TRBV2	TRBJ1-1	CASSPDLGGGRNEAFF	TGTGCCAGCAGTCCCGACTTGGGGGGGGGCCGGAATGAAGCTTTCTTT
NA	NA	TRBV6-5	TRBJ1-3	CASSASGNTIYF	TGTGCCAGCAGCGCGTCTGGAAACACCATATATTTT
NA	TRBD1	TRBV12-3/TRBV12-4	TRBJ1-1	CASSPGQGTEAFF	TGTGCCAGCAGTCCAGGACAGGGCACTGAAGCTTTCTTT
NA	NA	TRBV20-1	TRBJ2-5	CSASYQETQYF	TGCAGTGCTTCGTACCAAGAGACCCAGTACTTC
NA	NA	TRBV4-2	TRBJ2-6	CASSQDRGPVSGANVLTF	TGTGCCAGCAGCCAAGACAGAGGGCCCGTCTCTGGGGCCAACGTCCTGACTTTC
NA	TRBD1	TRBV5-1	TRBJ1-1	CASSPKQGMNTEAFF	TGCGCCAGCAGCCCCAAACAGGGGATGAACACTGAAGCTTTCTTT
NA	TRBD2	TRBV24-1	TRBJ2-3	CATSSLTSGGQHTQYF	TGTGCCACCAGTTCCCTGACTAGCGGGGGCCAGCATACGCAGTATTTT
NA	NA	TRBV2	TRBJ1-1	CASWRSAEAFF	TGTGCCAGCTGGAGATCCGCTGAAGCTTTCTTT
once	NA	TRBV23-1	TRBJ1-6	CASRPNGDSGSPLHF	TGCGCCAGCAGGCCAAACGGGGATTCGGGATCACCCCTCCACTTT
NA	NA	TRBV29-1	TRBJ2-7	CSVDIAYEQYF	TGCAGCGTTGATATTGCCTACGAGCAGTACTTC
NA	TRBD2	TRBV5-1	TRBJ2-2	CASSAGTSGNTGELFF	TGCGCCAGCAGCGCCGGGACTAGCGGAAACACCGGGGAGCTGTTTTTT
NA	NA	TRBV9	TRBJ1-2	CASSVGQQVNYGYTF	TGTGCCAGCAGCGTAGGGCAACAGGTGAACTATGGCTACACCTTC
NA	NA	TRBV18	TRBJ1-3	CASSPPEGPRYF	TGTGCCAGCTCACCACCGGAGGGGCCCCGGTATTTT
few	NA	TRBV29-1	TRBJ1-2	CSVEQPGGYTF	TGCAGCGTTGAGCAACCGGGGGGCTACACCTTC
NA	NA	TRBV30	TRBJ1-5	CAWRSSSNQPQHF	TGTGCCTGGAGGTCGAGTAGCAATCAGCCCCAGCATTTT
NA	NA	TRBV6-6	TRBJ1-2	CASSYGRVEGGYTF	TGTGCCAGCAGTTACGGCAGGGTGGAGGGTGGCTACACCTTC
NA	NA	TRBV6-5	TRBJ2-6	CASSYGGASGANVLTF	TGTGCCAGCAGTTACGGGGGGGCTTCTGGGGCCAACGTCCTGACTTTC
NA	TRBD2	TRBV7-6	TRBJ2-1	CASSLSVAGGPPPEQFF	TGTGCCAGCAGCTTAAGTGTAGCGGGGGGGCCTCCCCCTGAGCAGTTCTTC
NA	TRBD2	TRBV6-2/TRBV6-3	TRBJ2-1	CASSSSGGAYEQFF	TGTGCCAGCAGTTCTAGCGGGGGGGCCTATGAGCAGTTCTTC
NA	TRBD1	TRBV7-3	TRBJ2-3	CASSPDRAHTDTQYF	TGTGCCAGCAGCCCCGACAGGGCCCACACAGATACGCAGTATTTT
few	NA	TRBV2	TRBJ1-2	CASSLRSVDGYTF	TGTGCCAGCAGCTTACGTTCGGTCGATGGCTACACCTTC
NA	NA	TRBV20-1	TRBJ2-3	CSARDPGTQYF	TGCAGTGCTAGAGATCCCGGTACGCAGTATTTT
NA	NA	TRBV6-6	TRBJ1-2	CASSPGQSFHYGYTF	TGTGCCAGCAGTCCTGGACAGAGTTTTCACTATGGCTACACCTTC
once	TRBD1	TRBV5-1	TRBJ1-2	CASSPLRGPGANYGYTF	TGCGCCAGCAGCCCCCTCAGGGGGCCCGGTGCTAACTATGGCTACACCTTC
few	TRBD1	TRBV7-9	TRBJ1-2	CASSPTGSKGYTF	TGTGCCAGCAGCCCGACAGGGTCAAAAGGCTACACCTTC
NA	TRBD2	TRBV5-1	TRBJ2-3	CASSSRGFSTDTQYF	TGCGCCAGCAGCTCGCGGGGGTTTAGCACAGATACGCAGTATTTT
NA	NA	TRBV10-2	TRBJ1-1	CASRDPRVGGNTEAFF	TGCGCCAGCCGGGATCCCCGGGTAGGGGGGAACACTGAAGCTTTCTTT
NA	NA	TRBV11-2	TRBJ1-1	CASSSERGLGMGTEAFF	TGTGCCAGCAGCTCCGAGCGGGGCTTAGGGATGGGCACTGAAGCTTTCTTT
NA	NA	TRBV4-1	TRBJ2-6	CASSLHLEANVLTF	TGCGCCAGCAGCCTCCATCTAGAGGCCAACGTCCTGACTTTC
NA	NA	TRBV6-4	TRBJ1-6	CASSLLEGSPLHF	TGTGCCAGCAGCCTCTTAGAGGGTTCACCCCTCCACTTT
NA	NA	TRBV4-2	TRBJ1-6	CASSQELSSPLHF	TGTGCCAGCAGCCAAGAACTGAGTTCACCCCTCCACTTT
NA	NA	TRBV5-1	TRBJ2-1	CASSWDSLTGNEQFF	TGCGCCAGCAGCTGGGACTCCCTCACGGGGAATGAGCAGTTCTTC
NA	TRBD1	TRBV7-9	TRBJ2-7	CASSFHGTGRRYEQYF	TGTGCCAGCAGCTTTCACGGGACAGGGCGAAGGTACGAGCAGTACTTC
many	TRBD1	TRBV19	TRBJ1-5	CASSSLGQGRDYQPQHF	TGTGCCAGTAGCTCCCTTGGACAGGGGAGGGATTATCAGCCCCAGCATTTT
NA	NA	TRBV27	TRBJ2-1	CASSWRPYNEQFF	TGTGCCAGCAGTTGGAGGCCGTACAATGAGCAGTTCTTC
NA	NA	TRBV10-1	TRBJ2-7	CASSERGKDYEQYF	TGCGCCAGCAGTGAGAGGGGGAAGGACTACGAGCAGTACTTC
NA	NA	TRBV5-1	TRBJ1-3	CASSPAGVPGNTIYF	TGCGCCAGCAGCCCCGCGGGGGTCCCTGGAAACACCATATATTTT
NA	TRBD1	TRBV6-5	TRBJ1-5	CASSTGEVQPQHF	TGTGCCAGCAGTACAGGGGAGGTCCAGCCCCAGCATTTT
NA	NA	TRBV28	TRBJ1-2	CASSKDSNYGYTF	TGTGCCAGCAGTAAGGACTCGAACTATGGCTACACCTTC
NA	NA	TRBV27	TRBJ1-2	CASRARYGYTF	TGTGCCAGCAGAGCCCGCTATGGCTACACCTTC
NA	NA	TRBV28	TRBJ2-7	CASSPGPKPYEQYF	TGTGCCAGCAGCCCAGGGCCGAAACCCTACGAGCAGTACTTC
few	TRBD1	TRBV2	TRBJ2-1	CASSWDSVLGEQFF	TGTGCCAGCAGCTGGGACAGCGTATTAGGGGAGCAGTTCTTC